The 22 T cell receptor beta chains below were found in one sample sequenced in a study of T cells in Graves' hyperthyroidism and ophthalmopathy. RNA transcripts provided the source from which TCR beta CDR3 regions were amplified. The TCR CDR3 was amplified in a first-round RT-PCR using the HTBI primer set. TCRdb re-derived calls from the multiplex PCR reads in MiXCR, one entry per CDR3 protein. There are roughly 400,000 distinct CDR3 sequences in the sample; around a sixth occur only once, and 25% to 35% lies in the top ten. The specimen sequenced was blood. All receptors come from a woman aged 18-29 years with Graves' hyperthyroidism that later progressed to Graves' ophthalmopathy.

This clonotype was counted ten times or more. V usage is TRBV2 and J usage is TRBJ1-5, with D possibly TRBD1 on 6 matching bases. The CDR3 sequence is 13 residues long. Germline CDR1 and CDR2: SNHLY and FYNNEI. The V gene lost 4 bases and the J gene lost 4 bases, with 8 bases spanning the gap. The CDR3 bases are TGTGCCAGCAGTGGGGGGCAGAATCAGCCCCAGCATTTT. Translating it yields CASSGGQNQPQHF. Combining the CDR3 with reference TRBV2 and TRBJ1-5 gives the whole variable domain EPEVTQTPSHQVTQMGQEVILRCVPISNHLYFYWYRQILGQKVEFLVSFYNNEISEKSEIFDDQFSVERPDGSNFTLKIRSTKLEDSAMYFCASSGGQNQPQHFGDGTRLSIL.

The chain combines TRBV6-1 with TRBJ2-1, with D perhaps matching TRBD1 (5 bases). Germline assignment: CDR1 MNHNS and CDR2 SASEGT. The CDR3 runs to 17 residues. Trimming removed 2 bases from V and 0 bases from J, with 14 bases in between. The CDR3 sequence: CASSEPRALSSYNEQFF. The CDR3 region has the DNA TGTGCCAGCAGTGAACCCAGGGCCTTGAGCTCCTACAATGAGCAGTTCTTC.

This clonotype was recorded at least ten times. V is TRBV5-1 and J is TRBJ1-1, with D possibly being TRBD1 (5 bases). V lost 4 bases to trimming and J lost 4 bases, with 17 bases between them. Germline assignment: CDR1 SGHRS and CDR2 YFSETQ. The CDR3 is 15 amino acids. CDR3 in amino acids: CASSIQTDQGTEAFF. CDR3 DNA: TGCGCCAGCAGCATACAGACCGACCAGGGCACTGAAGCTTTCTTT.

This clonotype showed up many times. The chain has TRBV4-1 and TRBJ1-3, with D uncertain. The CDR3 has 15 amino acids. The V and J ends lost 3 bases and 4 bases respectively, with 13 bases between them. Looked up from germline, CDR1 is MGHRA and CDR2 is YSYEKL. The CDR3 sequence: CASSQDTTFGNTIYF. DNA of the CDR3: TGCGCCAGCAGCCAGGATACGACCTTCGGAAACACCATATATTTT.

The chain is built from TRBV2 and TRBJ2-2; 8 bases are a match to TRBD1. Per the germline V gene, CDR1 is SNHLY and CDR2 is FYNNEI. The CDR3 length is 15 residues. The ends lost 3 bases at V and 9 bases at J; junction bases unmatched: 9. CDR3 protein: CASSERGNRGWELFF. DNA for the CDR3: TGTGCCAGCAGTGAGAGAGGAAACAGGGGGTGGGAGCTGTTTTTT. The full variable domain, in which reference TRBV2 and TRBJ2-2 provide the parts outside the CDR3, is EPEVTQTPSHQVTQMGQEVILRCVPISNHLYFYWYRQILGQKVEFLVSFYNNEISEKSEIFDDQFSVERPDGSNFTLKIRSTKLEDSAMYFCASSERGNRGWELFFGEGSRLTVL.

This clonotype has a handful of counts. J is TRBJ2-2 and V is TRBV10-3; D perhaps matches TRBD1 (6 bases). Deletions cut 6 bases from V and 2 bases from J, with 10 bases between. CDR1 and CDR2 from the germline V gene are ENHRY and SYGVKD. This CDR3 contains 14 residues. The chain's CDR3 is CAIRAGENTGELFF. The CDR3 bases are TGTGCCATCAGGGCAGGGGAAAACACCGGGGAGCTGTTTTTT.

This sequence joins TRBV9 and TRBJ2-3; 7 bases align to TRBD2. The V gene end was trimmed by 2 bases and the J gene end by 0 bases; junction bases not matched to a gene: 3. This CDR3 comprises 15 residues. Germline V gene lookup returns CDR1 SGDLS and CDR2 YYNGEE. The CDR3 protein is CASSVNGGSTDTQYF. CDR3 nucleotides: TGTGCCAGCAGCGTTAACGGGGGGAGCACAGATACGCAGTATTTT.

This clonotype was picked up a small number of times. The chain uses TRBV4-2 and TRBJ2-2; 8 bases map to TRBD2. This CDR3 region has 18 residues. The germline V gene encodes CDR1 LGHNA and CDR2 YNFKEQ. Germline trimming cut 1 base from V and 3 bases from J; bases unmatched to any gene: 10. CDR3 DNA sequence: TGTGCCAGCAGCCAAGGCGGGAGGATGATAGGGGACACCGGGGAGCTGTTTTTT. Its translation is CASSQGGRMIGDTGELFF.

This clonotype was recorded many times. The chain links TRBV2 to TRBJ1-5; D unresolved. The CDR3 runs 15 residues. Per the germline V gene, CDR1 is SNHLY and CDR2 is FYNNEI. Trimming removed 6 bases from V and 1 base from J, with 13 bases in between. The CDR3 nucleotides read TGTGCCAGCAGGGCGGGCGATTTAAGCAATCAGCCCCAGCATTTT. It translates to CASRAGDLSNQPQHF.

This clonotype was counted at least ten times. The chain combines TRBV29-1 with TRBJ2-1; TRBD1 agrees at 8 bases. With 6 bases clipped from V and 10 bases from J, the junction kept 14 bases outside the gene matches. CDR1 and CDR2 from the germline V gene are SQVTM and ANQGSEA. The CDR3 has 14 amino acids. The CDR3, as DNA: TGCAGCGTCGAGGAGGGGACAGGACGAAAAGAGCAGTTCTTC. Protein product: CSVEEGTGRKEQFF.

V is TRBV19 and J is TRBJ2-1; the D gene is possibly TRBD2 (6 bases). The end of the DNA is better explained by TRBJ2-7, so the J call may be wrong. CDR1 is LNHDA, CDR2 SQIVND, per germline (reference sequence). The CDR3 consists of 15 residues. CDR3 sequence reads: CASSIDGRGYNEQYF. The CDR3 DNA is TGTGCCAGTAGTATAGACGGGAGAGGCTACAATGAGCAGTACTTC.

Ten or more counts support this clonotype. The chain carries TRBV7-2 and TRBJ2-7; 8 nucleotides match TRBD1. This CDR3 has 15 amino acids. The germline gives CDR1 SGHTA, CDR2 FQGNSA. V was clipped by 2 bases and J by 0 bases; unmatched bases: 3. CDR3 protein: CASSLWTGSSYEQYF. CDR3 in DNA: TGTGCCAGCAGCTTATGGACAGGGAGCTCCTACGAGCAGTACTTC.

The table lists this clonotype with many counts. This rearrangement joins TRBV6-1 to TRBJ2-7; D unclear. Trimming left V 1 base short and J 2 bases short, with 12 bases between. This CDR3 has 15 amino acids. Looked up from germline, CDR1 is MNHNS and CDR2 is SASEGT. The CDR3 loop is CASSEEKGSTYEQYF. CDR3 DNA sequence: TGTGCCAGCAGTGAAGAGAAAGGATCCACCTACGAGCAGTACTTC.

This clonotype was observed a few times. The chain has TRBV30 and TRBJ2-3; D is unclear. Trimming stripped 1 base from V and 1 base from J, with 9 bases between. Germline V CDR1 and CDR2: GTSNPN, SVGIG (reference sequence). This CDR3 spans 14 amino acids. The CDR3 spells CAWSGVVGTDTQYF. The DNA for the CDR3 is TGTGCCTGGAGTGGTGTAGTGGGCACAGATACGCAGTATTTT.

The chain employs TRBV18 and TRBJ1-4; D remains unclear. V was trimmed by 0 bases and J by 0 bases, leaving 8 bases between them. The CDR3 extends over 16 amino acids. Germline values: CDR1 KGHSH, CDR2 LQKENI. In nucleotides, the CDR3 is TGTGCCAGCTCACCACCGGACTCGGCAACTAATGAAAAACTGTTTTTT. Translating it yields CASSPPDSATNEKLFF.

This clonotype was recorded at least ten times. Here the CDR3 DNA reads TGTGCCAGCAGCTTAACCGGGACTAGCGGGAGTTGGGGAGATACGCAGTATTTT. Protein sequence: CASSLTGTSGSWGDTQYF. The chain employs TRBV11-2 and TRBJ2-3, with 14 nucleotides matching TRBD2. This CDR3 region has 18 residues. Germline CDR1 reads SGHAT; CDR2 reads FQNNGV. J was trimmed by 5 bases and V by 2 bases; bases with no gene match: 9.

This clonotype was picked up many times. The V call is TRBV27, the J call TRBJ2-7; a weak D match, TRBD1 (6 bases). The germline CDR1 and CDR2 sequences are MNHEY and SMNVEV (reference sequence). Trimming took off 5 bases at V and 7 bases at J, with 18 bases between the two ends. This CDR3 contains 14 residues. For the CDR3, the DNA is TGTGCCAGCAGTCCCCGGACAGCCATGGAAGAGCAGTACTTC. Encoded protein: CASSPRTAMEEQYF.

At least ten counts were recorded for this clonotype. This chain connects TRBV7-9 to TRBJ1-4; D remains ambiguous. V lost 2 bases, J lost 5 bases, and 9 bases lay in between. The germline V gene has CDR1 SEHNR and CDR2 FQNEAQ (reference sequence). CDR3 length equals 14 residues. The CDR3 region has the DNA TGTGCCAGCAGCTTAATGGGGTCAAATGAAAAACTGTTTTTT. Translation: CASSLMGSNEKLFF.

The chain carries TRBV7-9 and TRBJ1-1; TRBD1 is a possible D gene (5 bases). CDR1 and CDR2 (germline): SEHNR, FQNEAQ (reference sequence). This CDR3 contains 13 residues. Trimming took off 8 bases at V and 11 bases at J, with 21 bases between the two ends. The CDR3 DNA is TGTGCCAGCGGGACTCGGGGGGTACAGGTTGCTTTCTTT. Amino acids: CASGTRGVQVAFF.

The table lists this clonotype with a few counts. J is TRBJ1-4 and V is TRBV5-1, with 10 bases that match TRBD1. Trimming took 4 bases from V and 8 from J; bases not matched to a gene: 5. The CDR3 length is 14 residues. The germline V gene encodes CDR1 SGHRS and CDR2 YFSETQ. CDR3 DNA sequence: TGCGCCAGCAGCATCTGGGACAGGGGAGAAAAACTGTTTTTT. The encoded protein is CASSIWDRGEKLFF.

The table lists this clonotype with many counts. The chain carries TRBV6-6 and TRBJ2-1, with 11 bases matching TRBD2. Germline assignment: CDR1 MNHNY and CDR2 SVGAGI (reference sequence). V lost 0 bases and J lost 6; bases outside the gene matches: 7. This CDR3 has 17 amino acids. CDR3 sequence reads: CASSYSPVAGGGNEQFF. CDR3 bases: TGTGCCAGCAGTTACTCTCCGGTAGCGGGAGGGGGCAATGAGCAGTTCTTC.

The chain recombines TRBV5-6 with TRBJ2-7; 7 bases match TRBD2. The CDR3 sequence is 15 residues long. Losses at the gene ends were 0 bases for V and 2 bases for J; bases not matched to a gene: 5. Germline loops: CDR1 SGHDT, CDR2 YYEEEE. The CDR3 DNA reads TGTGCCAGCAGCTTGGCCCCTAGCGGTCCCTACGAGCAGTACTTC. As protein: CASSLAPSGPYEQYF.